This T cell receptor (beta chain) originates from a study of blood T cell repertoires in COVID-19. On the study more broadly: Whether acute or convalescent, the COVID-19 samples came from the United States, Italy and Spain. PBMCs, B-cell-depleted T cells, or T cells provided the cDNA or gDNA that made up the material.

Assay: immunoSEQ multiplex PCR; the TCRdb copy retains only in-frame clones and omits some. The table has roughly 63,000 clones, about nine tenths seen once. Looked up from germline, CDR1 is SGHRS and CDR2 is YFSETQ. Trimming took off 4 bases at V and 6 bases at J, with 10 bases between the two ends. This CDR3 is 12 amino acids long. This TCR was recovered from a woman in her forties or fifties with active or convalescent COVID-19. Sequencing was performed on peripheral blood. The chain is built from TRBV5-1 and TRBJ1-2, with D tentatively TRBD1 (6 bases). This CDR3 is CASSDSGDGYTF. CDR3 bases: TGCGCCAGCAGCGATTCAGGGGATGGCTACACCTTC.